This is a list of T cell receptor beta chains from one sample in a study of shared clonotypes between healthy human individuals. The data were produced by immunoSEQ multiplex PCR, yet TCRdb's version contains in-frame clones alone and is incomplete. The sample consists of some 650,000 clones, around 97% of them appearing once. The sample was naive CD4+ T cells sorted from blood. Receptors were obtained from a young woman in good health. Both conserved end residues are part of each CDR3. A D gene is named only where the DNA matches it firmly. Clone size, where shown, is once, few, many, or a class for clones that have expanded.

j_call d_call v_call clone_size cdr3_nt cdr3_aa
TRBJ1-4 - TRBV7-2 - TGTGCCAGCAGCTTATCAGGGATGACTAATGAAAAACTGTTTTTT CASSLSGMTNEKLFF
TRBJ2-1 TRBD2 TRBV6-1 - TGTGCCAGCAGCACTAGCGGGAGGTGGAATGAGCAGTTCTTC CASSTSGRWNEQFF
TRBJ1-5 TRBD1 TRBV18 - TGTGCCAGCTCACCGACAGGGACGCGCAATCAGCCCCAGCATTTT CASSPTGTRNQPQHF
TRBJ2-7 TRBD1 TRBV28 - TGTGCCAGCAGCCGACAGGGGGTCTCCCACGAGCAGTACTTC CASSRQGVSHEQYF
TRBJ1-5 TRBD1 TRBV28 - TGTGCCAGCAGGGGACAGGGATGGAATCAGCCCCAGCATTTT CASRGQGWNQPQHF
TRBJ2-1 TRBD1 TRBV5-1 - TGCGCCAGCAGCCCGACGGGAACCGGGACAGGGAAAGCAAATGAGCAGTTCTTC CASSPTGTGTGKANEQFF
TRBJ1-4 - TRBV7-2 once TGTGCCAGCAGCCCCGCTCCCTTCCAGGCAACTAATGAAAAACTGTTTTTT CASSPAPFQATNEKLFF
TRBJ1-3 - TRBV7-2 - TGTGCCAGCAGGGACGGTGTCTCTGGAAACACCATATATTTT CASRDGVSGNTIYF
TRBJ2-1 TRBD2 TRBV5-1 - TGCGCCAGCAGCTTGGTCGCGGGAGCGTCCAATGAGCAGTTCTTC CASSLVAGASNEQFF
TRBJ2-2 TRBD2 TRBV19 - TGTGCCAGTAGTATAGCGGGAGGGATTGGCGGGGAGCTGTTTTTT CASSIAGGIGGELFF
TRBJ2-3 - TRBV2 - TGTGCCAGCCTCCTGTTATCTAGTCCAGATACGCAGTATTTT CASLLLSSPDTQYF
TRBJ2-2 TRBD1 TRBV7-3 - TGTGCCAGCAGCCTAACAGGGGGTTATAACACCGGGGAGCTGTTTTTT CASSLTGGYNTGELFF
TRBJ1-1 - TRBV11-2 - TGTGCCAGCAGCCGAACTGTGAACACTGAAGCTTTCTTT CASSRTVNTEAFF
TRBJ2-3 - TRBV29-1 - TGCAGCGTTGACTCCCAAGCAGTCACAGATACGCAGTATTTT CSVDSQAVTDTQYF
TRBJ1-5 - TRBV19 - TGTGCCAGCCAGGGAGGCAATCAGCCCCAGCATTTT CASQGGNQPQHF
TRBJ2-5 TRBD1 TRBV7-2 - TGTGCCAGCAGTCAACAGGGGGCGCCCGGGGAGACCCAGTACTTC CASSQQGAPGETQYF
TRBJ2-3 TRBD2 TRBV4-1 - TGCGCCAGCAGCCATCACGGACTAGCGGGGGTCACAGATACGCAGTATTTT CASSHHGLAGVTDTQYF
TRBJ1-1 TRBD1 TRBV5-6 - TGTGCCAGCAGCTTGGTGGGAGGACAGGGGGGTACTGAAGCTTTCTTT CASSLVGGQGGTEAFF
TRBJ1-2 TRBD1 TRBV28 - TGTGCCAGCAGTTTCCAGGACAGGGGCACGCAGAACTATGGCTACACCTTC CASSFQDRGTQNYGYTF
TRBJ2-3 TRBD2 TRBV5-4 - TGTGCCAGCAGACCGGGGACTAGCGGGATACCCACAGATACGCAGTATTTT CASRPGTSGIPTDTQYF
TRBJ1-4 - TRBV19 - TGTGCCAGTAGTATAGGACCGAGGGCGAATGAAAAACTGTTTTTT CASSIGPRANEKLFF
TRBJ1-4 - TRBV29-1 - TGCAGCGTTAGAGGGTTCCGGGAAAAACTGTTTTTT CSVRGFREKLFF
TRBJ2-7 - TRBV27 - TGTGCCAGCAGTTCCCACTCTACAGGGAGGTCCTACGAGCAGTACTTC CASSSHSTGRSYEQYF
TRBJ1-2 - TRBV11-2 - TGTGCCAGCAGCTTAGGCGTGGAGTCCTATGGCTACACCTTC CASSLGVESYGYTF
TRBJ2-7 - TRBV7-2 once TGTGCCAGCAGCGTCCCCGGGACTGGCAGCTACGAGCAGTACTTC CASSVPGTGSYEQYF
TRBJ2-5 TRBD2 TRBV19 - TGTGCCAGTAGTATGGGAGGGGTTGGGGAGACCCAGTACTTC CASSMGGVGETQYF
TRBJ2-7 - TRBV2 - TGTGCCAGCAGGGACTTCGGCGAGCAGTACTTC CASRDFGEQYF